This T cell receptor beta chain stems from a study of OX40 agonist ivuxolimab in advanced cancers. A note on the overall study: The costimulatory receptor OX40 (CD134) was targeted by ivuxolimab, a fully human IgG2 agonistic monoclonal antibody. Intravenous ivuxolimab was administered to patients every 2 weeks at six dose levels: 0.01, 0.1, 0.3, 1.5, 3 and 10 mg/kg. Of the roughly 52 dose-escalation patients, hepatocellular carcinoma was present in 19, melanoma in roughly 15, renal cell carcinoma in 9 and head and neck cancer in 9. The dose-escalation cohort was approximately 83% male with a mean age of roughly 60 years, ranging from roughly 23 to 79. Prior anti-PD-1, anti-PD-L1 or anti-CTLA-4 therapy was permitted, and less than 45% of dose-escalation patients had received checkpoint inhibitors. Three dose-escalation patients achieved partial responses, one with hepatocellular carcinoma and two with cutaneous melanoma. Peripheral TCRbeta sequencing aimed to test whether ivuxolimab altered TCR sequence diversity and caused clonal T-cell expansion. The paper reports the monotherapy dose-escalation portion (N of about 52 patients) of the phase I ivuxolimab trial.

For sequencing of the TCRbeta CDR3 region, genomic DNA was extracted from the sorted cells. TCRbeta CDR3 regions were sequenced using the immunoSEQ Assay. TCRdb mirrors the immuneACCESS table, restricted to in-frame sequences. Some clones are absent from its copies; in checked studies, under half trace to an unresolved V gene, and the reason for the others is unknown. In this sample the table shows roughly 97,000 clones, about 90% of which occur a single time. The ten largest clones add up to 0.79% of the sample. Patients with autoimmune disease history or receiving systemic immunosuppression were excluded from the trial. Peripheral blood for TCR sequencing was collected from all dose cohorts at baseline, on cycle 4 day 1, and on cycle 7 day 1. Samples came from an open-label, multicenter, first-in-human phase I dose-escalation trial of ivuxolimab. Adults with locally advanced or metastatic melanoma, renal cell, hepatocellular, or head and neck squamous cell carcinoma were enrolled in the trial. Before TCR sequencing, CD4+ T cells and CD8+ T cells from peripheral blood were sorted into separate populations.

Comments on this clone: Its antigen target is currently unknown. Base qualities are not recorded, but no much larger clone differs from it by a single base.

At the junction V is shortened by 6 bases and J by 11 bases; bases outside the gene matches: 13. CDR1 and CDR2 are read off the germline V gene as KGHSH and LQKENI. Measured from the cysteine to the phenylalanine, the CDR3 is 14 residues long. Only the CDR3 DNA stays, 42 bases, in frame from base 1. On the study overall, not on this receptor specifically: On average, CD8+ T cells showed more expanded clones than CD4+ T cells after ivuxolimab. In partial responders in the 0.1-3.0 mg/kg groups, normalized peripheral clonal expansion was found to be among the lowest, especially among CD8+ T cells. Clonal expansion of both CD4+ and CD8+ blood T cells was observed from baseline to week 6 at doses 0.1 to 3.0 mg/kg. Antigen specificity was not determined for the clonally expanded peripheral T cells. Low levels of normalized T-cell clonal expansion were also seen in some patients who did not respond.

The receptor chain draws on TRBV18 and TRBJ1-1, and TRBD1 matches 9 of the central bases. The sample in question was CD4+ or CD8+ T cells sorted from blood, obtained in a trial of the OX40 agonist ivuxolimab. This TCR was recovered from an adult with an advanced solid tumor such as melanoma, head and neck, liver or kidney cancer. This receptor carries the CDR3 CASSPGRDRVNAFF. The DNA reads as follows: TGTGCCAGCTCCCCCGGCCGGGACAGGGTAAACGCTTTCTTT.